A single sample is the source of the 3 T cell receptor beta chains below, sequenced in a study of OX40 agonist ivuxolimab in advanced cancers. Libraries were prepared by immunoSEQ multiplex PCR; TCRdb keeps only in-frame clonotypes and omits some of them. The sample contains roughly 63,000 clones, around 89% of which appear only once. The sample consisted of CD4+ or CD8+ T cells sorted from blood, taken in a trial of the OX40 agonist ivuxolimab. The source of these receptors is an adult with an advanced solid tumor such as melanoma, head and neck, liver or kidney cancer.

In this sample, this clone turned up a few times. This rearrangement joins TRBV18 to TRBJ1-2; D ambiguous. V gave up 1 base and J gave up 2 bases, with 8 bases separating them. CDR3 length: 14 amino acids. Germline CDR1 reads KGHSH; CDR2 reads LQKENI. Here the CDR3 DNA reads TGTGCCAGCTCACCACGGTACGGGAACTATGGCTACACCTTC. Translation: CASSPRYGNYGYTF.

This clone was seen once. Here the CDR3 DNA reads TGTGCCAGCAGCCCCGCGATCCGACAGGGGGCCTCGAACTATGGCTACACCTTC. Its protein product is CASSPAIRQGASNYGYTF. The V and J genes are TRBV5-6 and TRBJ1-2; 10 bases fit TRBD1. Germline loops: CDR1 SGHDT, CDR2 YYEEEE. The V and J ends lost 4 bases and 2 bases, in that order; junction bases with no gene match: 14. The CDR3 spans 18 residues.

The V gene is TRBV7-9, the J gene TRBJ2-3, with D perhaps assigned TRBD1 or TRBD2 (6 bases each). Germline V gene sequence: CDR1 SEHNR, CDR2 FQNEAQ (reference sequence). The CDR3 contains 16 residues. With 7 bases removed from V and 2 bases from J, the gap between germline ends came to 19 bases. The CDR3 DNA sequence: TGTGCCAGCAAAGGTTGGCAGGGGACTCTCACAGATACGCAGTATTTT. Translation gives CASKGWQGTLTDTQYF.